This TCR beta chain appears in the sequencing data of a study of beta chain features in type 1 diabetes. Expressed TCRB transcripts got sequenced, as all isolated RNA was reverse transcribed. Sequencing used immunoSEQ multiplex PCR; TCRdb keeps in-frame clones, though not all of them. This table has 360,000 or so clones, 15% to 20% appearing once. The CDR3 has 13 amino acids. The germline V and J ends were trimmed by 2 bases and 7 bases, with 12 bases remaining between them. In germline, CDR1 is SGHNT, CDR2 YYREEE (reference sequence). The J gene is TRBJ1-2, the V gene TRBV5-4; possibly TRBD1 for D (5 bases). The sample consisted of naive CD4+ T cells from blood. The clonotype comes from a woman under 30 in good health. The CDR3 nucleotides read TGTGCCAGCAGCTTAGGCAGGGAGGGTGGCTACACCTTC. This gives the protein CASSLGREGGYTF.